The 17 T cell receptor beta chains reported below all come from one sample, sequenced in a study of blood T cells in healthy people across ages. The authors ran a second PCR of 7 to 11 cycles using a sample-barcoded 5' primer and a J-beta primer mix. One entry per CDR3 protein results from TCRdb running MiXCR on the 5' RACE reads. Of 890,000 or so distinct CDR3 sequences in the sample, 62% were seen once. Sequencing used blood. These receptors came from a man aged 25-45 years in good health.

This clonotype was found a few times. The rearrangement links TRBV7-9 to TRBJ1-4, with TRBD1 matching over 8 bases. V shed 3 bases, J shed 0 bases, and the junction held 9 bases outside the gene matches. Germline assignment: CDR1 SEHNR and CDR2 FQNEAQ (reference sequence). This CDR3 is built from 18 residues. The CDR3 sequence is CASSFPAGGSATNEKLFF. DNA of the CDR3: TGTGCCAGCAGCTTCCCGGCAGGGGGCTCCGCAACTAATGAAAAACTGTTTTTT.

The chain is built from TRBV29-1 and TRBJ2-3; 9 bases are shared with TRBD1. Germline assignment: CDR1 SQVTM and CDR2 ANQGSEA. This CDR3 has 14 amino acids. V lost 5 bases, J lost 2 bases, and 5 bases stayed unmatched. CDR3: CSVTDRGYTDTQYF. The CDR3 DNA reads as TGCAGCGTTACGGACAGGGGATACACAGATACGCAGTATTTT.

The V gene is TRBV7-2, the J gene TRBJ2-3, with D unresolved. Germline CDR1 reads SGHTA; CDR2 reads FQGNSA. Trimming removed 3 bases at V and 2 bases at J, with 12 bases between. This CDR3 spans 15 amino acids. DNA of the CDR3: TGTGCCAGCAGCTTTGCAGGCCCGACCACAGATACGCAGTATTTT. Translated: CASSFAGPTTDTQYF.

The CDR3 region is CASSSDGAYGYTF. CDR3 DNA sequence: TGTGCCAGCAGCTCAGACGGTGCCTATGGCTACACCTTC. The chain is built from TRBV6-6 and TRBJ1-2, with unresolved D. CDR3 length: 13 amino acids. Deletions cut 6 bases from V and 4 bases from J, with 12 bases between. Germline V CDR1 and CDR2: MNHNY, SVGAGI (reference sequence).

J is TRBJ1-2 and V is TRBV7-7; no definite D call. The CDR3 covers 14 residues. The germline gives CDR1 SSHAT, CDR2 FNYEAQ (reference sequence). The V end lost 5 bases, the J end lost 0 bases, and 10 bases lay between the germline ends. The CDR3 loop is CASSPLRANYGYTF. The CDR3 coding sequence is TGTGCCAGCAGCCCCCTAAGAGCTAACTATGGCTACACCTTC.

The chain couples TRBV6-2 or TRBV6-3 to TRBJ2-3; tentatively, D is TRBD1 or TRBD2 (6 bases each). Germline V CDR1 and CDR2: MNHEY, SVGEGT. This CDR3 has 17 residues. Trimming stripped 0 bases from V and 2 bases from J, with 15 bases between. CDR3 DNA: TGTGCCAGCAGTTACTCCGCACGGGGGCCTCTCACAGATACGCAGTATTTT. Residues: CASSYSARGPLTDTQYF.

The chain is built from TRBV5-5 and TRBJ1-5, with D maybe TRBD1 (5 bases). CDR3 length: 17 amino acids. V was shortened by 1 base and J by 1 base, with 15 bases between the two germline ends. Per germline, CDR1 SGHKS and CDR2 YYEKEE (reference sequence). CDR3 DNA: TGTGCCAGCAGCTTGTCCGAAGGGGACGGCAGCAATCAGCCCCAGCATTTT. Encoded protein: CASSLSEGDGSNQPQHF.

This chain links TRBV20-1 with TRBJ1-2, with D tentatively TRBD1 (5 bases). Germline-derived CDR1 and CDR2 are DFQATT and SNEGSKA (reference sequence). This CDR3 comprises 13 residues. Deletions cut 3 bases from V and 3 bases from J, with 11 bases between. CDR3 amino acids: CSARAGTDYGYTF. The CDR3 DNA reads as TGCAGTGCTAGGGCGGGGACCGACTATGGCTACACCTTC.

This chain uses TRBV29-1 with TRBJ1-1, with 9 bases that match TRBD1. Germline V gene sequence: CDR1 SQVTM, CDR2 ANQGSEA. The trim removed 0 bases at V and 6 bases at J, leaving 5 bases unmatched. The CDR3 is 14 amino acids. CDR3 protein: CSVEDATGGSEAFF. The CDR3 nucleotides are TGCAGCGTTGAAGATGCGACAGGGGGGTCTGAAGCTTTCTTT.

Comment on this clonotype: One junction end does not reproduce the germline sequence, and a read error may be involved. The chain recombines TRBV5-4 with TRBJ2-5, with TRBD2 as a possible D gene (7 bases). This CDR3 contains 16 residues. Per germline, CDR1 SGHNT and CDR2 YYREEE (reference sequence). The CDR3 spells CASSPNLAGAQVTQYF. The CDR3 DNA is TGTGCCAGCAGCCCTAATCTTGCGGGGGCTCAAGTGACCCAGTACTTC.

Note on this clonotype: Relative to the germline gene, one junction end is altered; a read error may explain this. The V call is TRBV10-3, the J call TRBJ2-5; maybe TRBD1 (5 bases). The J call may be wrong; the DNA end is better matched by TRBJ2-7. The V gene's germline CDR1 is ENHRY and CDR2 SYGVKD. CDR3 size: 13 residues. The CDR3 region is CAVSEWQGYEQYF. The CDR3 DNA follows: TGTGCCGTCAGTGAATGGCAGGGCTACGAGCAGTACTTC.

V and J are TRBV6-6 and TRBJ2-1, with D perhaps being TRBD1 or TRBD2 (6 bases each). Germline V gives CDR1 MNHNY, CDR2 SVGAGI (reference sequence). The length of the CDR3 is 15 residues. V lost 6 bases and J 0 bases, leaving 12 bases between the germline ends. CDR3 nucleotides: TGTGCCAGCAGCTGGGGGGCTAACTCCTACAATGAGCAGTTCTTC. It specifies CASSWGANSYNEQFF.

The chain couples TRBV7-9 to TRBJ1-2; tentative D call: TRBD1 (6 bases). The CDR3 is made up of 15 amino acids. Trimming took off 3 bases at V and 2 bases at J, with 13 bases between the two ends. Germline lookup yields CDR1 SEHNR and CDR2 FQNEAQ (reference sequence). CDR3 nucleotides: TGTGCCAGCAGCTTTAGGACAGACTCCAACTATGGCTACACCTTC. Its translation: CASSFRTDSNYGYTF.

The chain employs TRBV6-6 and TRBJ2-1, with TRBD2 matching 14 bases. The germline V gene has CDR1 MNHNY and CDR2 SVGAGI (reference sequence). The ends lost 6 bases at V and 9 bases at J; junction bases unmatched: 1. This CDR3 is built from 13 residues. CDR3 in DNA: TGTGCCAGCAGCGGGACTAGCGGGGGTGAGCAGTTCTTC. Its protein is CASSGTSGGEQFF.

This clonotype has a handful of counts. The V call is TRBV4-2, the J call TRBJ2-3; TRBD2 agrees at 11 bases. From germline, CDR1 is LGHNA and CDR2 YNFKEQ. CDR3 length: 16 residues. V was pared by 4 bases and J by 3 bases, with 6 bases of the junction left unmatched. CDR3 region: CASSLSGGALTDTQYF. The DNA for the CDR3 is TGTGCCAGCAGCCTTAGCGGGGGGGCATTGACAGATACGCAGTATTTT.

This clonotype was recorded a few times. J is TRBJ1-2 and V is TRBV7-2; possible D gene TRBD1, 5 bases. Germline CDR1 is SGHTA and CDR2 is FQGNSA. With 3 bases removed from V and 6 bases from J, the gap between germline ends came to 11 bases. The CDR3 covers 13 residues. The CDR3 protein is CASSFGQGHGYTF. CDR3 bases: TGTGCCAGCAGCTTCGGGCAGGGACATGGCTACACCTTC.

This clonotype was observed a handful of times. The J gene is TRBJ1-2, the V gene TRBV29-1, with D possibly matching TRBD1 (5 bases). Trimming removed 7 bases at V and 4 bases at J, with 13 bases between. CDR3 size: 12 residues. The germline V gene encodes CDR1 SQVTM and CDR2 ANQGSEA. The CDR3 is CSAQTASYGYTF. DNA for the CDR3: TGCAGCGCTCAGACAGCGTCCTATGGCTACACCTTC.